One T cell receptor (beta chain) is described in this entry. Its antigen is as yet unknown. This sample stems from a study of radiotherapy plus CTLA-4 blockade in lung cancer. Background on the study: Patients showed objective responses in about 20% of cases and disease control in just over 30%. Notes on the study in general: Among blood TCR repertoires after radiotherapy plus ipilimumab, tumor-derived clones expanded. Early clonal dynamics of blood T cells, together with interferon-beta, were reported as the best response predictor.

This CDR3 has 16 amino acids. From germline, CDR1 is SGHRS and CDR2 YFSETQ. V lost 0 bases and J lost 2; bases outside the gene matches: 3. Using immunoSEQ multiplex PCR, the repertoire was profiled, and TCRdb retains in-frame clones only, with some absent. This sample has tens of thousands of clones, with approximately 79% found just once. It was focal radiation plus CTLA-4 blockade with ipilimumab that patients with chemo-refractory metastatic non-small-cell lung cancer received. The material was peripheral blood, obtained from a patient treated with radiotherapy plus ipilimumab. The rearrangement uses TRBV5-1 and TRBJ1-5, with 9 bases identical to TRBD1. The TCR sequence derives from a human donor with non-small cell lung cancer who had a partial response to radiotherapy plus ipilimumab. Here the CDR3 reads CASSLGTGDRNQPQHF. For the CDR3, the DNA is TGCGCCAGCAGCTTGGGGACAGGGGACCGCAATCAGCCCCAGCATTTT.